Reported below is one TCR beta chain. Its target antigen remains unknown. No quality values exist for individual bases; no much larger clone is one base distant. CDR1 is given as LGHNA and CDR2 as YNFKEQ, both from the germline V gene. From cysteine to phenylalanine, the CDR3 is 16 amino acids long. This entry keeps only the CDR3 DNA: 48 bases, framed from base 1. V drops 3 bases and J drops 5 bases, leaving 14 bases in between. The sample's time point label, in plain terms: baseline before first vaccination. The vaccinee samples were drawn from two UK trials, COV001 and COV002, one of which was a single-blind randomized controlled phase 2/3 trial testing AZD1222 (ChAdOx1 nCoV-19) in healthy adults. For TCRbeta chain sequencing, PBMC samples were collected from trial participants at day 0 and at day 28 after the second dose. The data were obtained in a study of T cell responses to AZD1222 COVID-19 vaccine (dated by TCRdb to the early 2020s). A note on the overall study: AZD1222 recipients whose second dose came at about 4 weeks and those whose second dose came at about 12 weeks were combined into one group, since spike-specific TCR depth and breadth did not differ between the two schedules. TCR sequencing was performed for some 250 trial participants, of whom around 210 were given two doses of AZD1222 and around 25 were given two doses of MenACWY control vaccine. Trial participants were enrolled by age into 18-55, 56-69 and 70-plus year subgroups, with around 150, 28 and 57 TCR-sequenced participants respectively.

The CDR3 regions of human TCRbeta chains were analyzed by immunosequencing. The study's own analysis went as follows. TCRs in the repertoires were matched against a reference library of SARS-CoV-2-specific TCRs that had been generated with the MIRA antigen-specificity platform. Breadth meant the fraction of unique TCRs that were SARS-CoV-2-associated, whereas depth meant the fraction of total T cells that were SARS-CoV-2-associated. Each spike-specific TCR was assigned to its reactive spike region and to a CD4 or CD8 class using the MIRA data. Log10-transformed breadth and depth values were compared by one-way ANOVA with Sidak's multiple comparisons tests. Sourced from immuneACCESS, this table was stored by TCRdb with only in-frame sequences that have V and J called. A share of the clones is absent; for the studies checked, an unresolved V gene accounts for under half, and the remainder has no known explanation. The V and J calls and clone size were taken over from that table, and D and trimming were inferred from the DNA. The sample includes about 140,000 clones, with roughly 90% observed a single time. The ten most abundant clones make up under 3.5% of the sample.

The investigation overall reported the following: Conclusions about previously exposed vaccinees are limited, since just five or six AZD1222 recipients were seropositive for SARS-CoV-2 at baseline. The vaccine-associated CD4 TCRs covered the entire spike protein, and the dominant responses fell in regions 160-218 and 743-854. Participants were mostly white British and included more females than males, and it was suggested by the authors that clonal diversity may have been underestimated. A significant rise in spike-specific TCR breadth and depth was observed after two AZD1222 doses relative to day 0 and relative to MenACWY recipients. In the small 56-69-year group, the increase in depth fell short of significance, most likely because of low power. Because no samples from the day 14 peak response were available, repertoires could be characterized only after the peak T cell response. Reportedly, almost half of the unique spike-specific TCRs recognized epitopes lying outside the regions that are mutated in the B.1.351 and B.1.1.7 variants.

This TCR came from an adult in good health. The chain is assembled from TRBV4-2 and TRBJ1-6; the D segment cannot be called with confidence. The sequencing here drew on peripheral blood, taken on day 0 of AZD1222 vaccination. The sequence in DNA is TGTGCCAGCAGCCATGGAGACGTCGGGGATAATTCACCCCTCCACTTT. The encoded protein is CASSHGDVGDNSPLHF.